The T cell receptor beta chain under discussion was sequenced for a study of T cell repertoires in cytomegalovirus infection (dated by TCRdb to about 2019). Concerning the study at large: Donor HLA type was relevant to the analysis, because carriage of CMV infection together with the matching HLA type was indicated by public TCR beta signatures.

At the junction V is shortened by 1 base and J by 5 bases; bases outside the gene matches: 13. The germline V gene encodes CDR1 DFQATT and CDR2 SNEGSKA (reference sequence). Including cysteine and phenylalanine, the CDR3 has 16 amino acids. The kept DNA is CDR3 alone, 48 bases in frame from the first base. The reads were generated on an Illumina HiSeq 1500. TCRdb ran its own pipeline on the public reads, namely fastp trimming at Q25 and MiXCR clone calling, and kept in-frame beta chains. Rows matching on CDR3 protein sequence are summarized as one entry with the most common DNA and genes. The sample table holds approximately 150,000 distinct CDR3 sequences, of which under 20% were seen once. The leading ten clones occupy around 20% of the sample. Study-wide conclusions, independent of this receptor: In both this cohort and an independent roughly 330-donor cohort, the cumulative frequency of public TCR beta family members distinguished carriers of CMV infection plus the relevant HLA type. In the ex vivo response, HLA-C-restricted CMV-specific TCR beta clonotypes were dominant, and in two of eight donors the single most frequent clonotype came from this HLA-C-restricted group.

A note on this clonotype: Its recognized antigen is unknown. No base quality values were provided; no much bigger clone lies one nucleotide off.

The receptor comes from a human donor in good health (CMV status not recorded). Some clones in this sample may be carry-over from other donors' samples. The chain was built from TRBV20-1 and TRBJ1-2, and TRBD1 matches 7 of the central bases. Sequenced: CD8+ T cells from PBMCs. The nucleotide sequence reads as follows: TGCAGTGCTAGAGGAGATGGGACAGAGATTTTGTATGGCTACACCTTC. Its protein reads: CSARGDGTEILYGYTF.